Sequencing of this TCR beta chain was carried out in a study of early T cells in non-severe SARS-CoV-2 infection. The overall study: Sequencing used unsorted whole-blood bulk RNA, so chains lack pairing. The study's findings and limits: VDJdb matching, biased toward anti-spike CD8 responses, missed private and CD4 specificities.

To note about this clonotype: The antigen is undetermined.

Trimming took 8 bases from V and 0 from J, leaving 15 bases between them. Germline V gene data show CDR1 as SQVTM and CDR2 as ANQGSEA. The CDR3 is 14 residues long. Researchers attached unique molecular identifiers to individual cDNA molecules. TCRdb redid the calling of the 5' RACE reads with MiXCR, one entry per CDR3 protein. The sample holds some 55,000 distinct CDR3 sequences, roughly 12% seen once. The material sequenced was whole blood, taken at baseline. This chain uses TRBV29-1 with TRBJ2-3; a weak D match, TRBD2 (6 bases). This clonotype was sampled from an adult who was a healthcare worker with PCR-confirmed SARS-CoV-2 infection or an uninfected control (not recorded which). CDR3 in DNA: TGCAGCATCGCCGGCGGGGCTAGCACAGATACGCAGTATTTT. Its translation: CSIAGGASTDTQYF.